Listed below are T cell receptor beta chains from one sample, sequenced in a study of T cells after yellow fever vaccination. TCRdb passed the 5' RACE reads through MiXCR, listing each CDR3 protein once. The sample comprises a few hundred thousand distinct CDR3 sequences, about an eighth of which are singletons, and about 0.51% rests with the top ten. The sample here was CD4+ T cells sorted from PBMCs, taken 45 days after the yellow fever booster vaccination. The source is a man in his thirties or forties who received the YFV17D yellow fever vaccine. Each CDR3 is given with its conserved first and last residue. The D gene is left open where the match is weak. Size is stated for part of the rows, as once, few or many counts, or as a class when the clone is expanded.

abundance,j_gene,v_gene,d_gene,CDR3aa,CDR3nt
few,TRBJ2-5,TRBV7-8,.,CASSRREAQYF,TGTGCCAGCAGCCGAAGAGAGGCCCAGTACTTC
few,TRBJ1-2,TRBV7-2,TRBD1,CASSRGQALDYGYTF,TGTGCCAGCAGCCGCGGACAGGCTCTAGACTATGGCTACACCTTC
few,TRBJ1-4,TRBV27,.,CASQRRTGEKLFF,TGTGCCAGCCAAAGACGGACTGGCGAAAAACTGTTTTTT
few,TRBJ1-3,TRBV12-3/TRBV12-4,.,CASSLAHRLGNTIYF,TGTGCCAGCAGTTTAGCTCACAGACTTGGAAACACCATATATTTT
once,TRBJ1-5,TRBV11-2,TRBD1,CASSQGAGGQPQHF,TGTGCCAGCAGCCAGGGGGCAGGGGGTCAGCCCCAGCATTTT
few,TRBJ2-1,TRBV7-2,TRBD2,CASSLAAREGGEQFF,TGTGCCAGCAGCTTAGCGGCGCGGGAGGGCGGTGAGCAGTTCTTC
.,TRBJ2-7,TRBV5-1,.,CASSWPSGEQYF,TGCGCCAGCAGCTGGCCCTCGGGCGAGCAGTACTTC
.,TRBJ2-1,TRBV7-2,.,CASSLEDSSYNEQFF,TGTGCCAGCAGCTTAGAGGACAGTTCCTACAATGAGCAGTTCTTC
.,TRBJ2-3,TRBV11-2,.,CASSLGSRGSTDTQYF,TGTGCCAGCAGCTTAGGGTCGCGGGGATCGACAGATACGCAGTATTTT
few,TRBJ2-7,TRBV12-3/TRBV12-4,.,CASSFARSSYEQYF,TGTGCCAGCAGTTTCGCCAGGAGCTCCTACGAGCAGTACTTC
few,TRBJ1-2,TRBV28,.,CASRTQQGHYGYTF,TGTGCCAGCAGAACCCAACAGGGCCACTATGGCTACACCTTC
.,TRBJ2-2,TRBV20-1,TRBD2,CSAIPSGFNTGELFF,TGCAGTGCTATACCTAGCGGGTTCAACACCGGGGAGCTGTTTTTT
.,TRBJ2-7,TRBV5-1,TRBD2,CASSLPPSGRVAVSYEQYF,TGCGCCAGCAGCTTACCGCCTAGCGGGAGGGTTGCGGTGTCCTACGAGCAGTACTTC
.,TRBJ2-1,TRBV12-3/TRBV12-4,.,CASSHTGTRGNEQFF,TGTGCCAGCAGTCACACCGGAACCCGAGGTAATGAGCAGTTCTTC
few,TRBJ2-2,TRBV10-3,.,CAISAGRNTGELFF,TGTGCCATCAGCGCCGGGAGGAACACCGGGGAGCTGTTTTTT
.,TRBJ2-5,TRBV7-2,.,CASSLGGQWETQYF,TGTGCCAGCAGCTTGGGGGGACAATGGGAGACCCAGTACTTC
few,TRBJ2-2,TRBV12-3/TRBV12-4,TRBD1,CASSSGTGPYTGELFF,TGTGCCAGCAGTTCCGGGACAGGACCCTACACCGGGGAGCTGTTTTTT
few,TRBJ2-7,TRBV27,.,CASSLSWGSYEQYF,TGTGCCAGCAGTTTATCGTGGGGCTCCTACGAGCAGTACTTC
few,TRBJ1-6,TRBV6-1,TRBD1,CASSPGTGGSPLHF,TGTGCCAGCAGTCCGGGGACAGGGGGGTCACCCCTCCACTTT
.,TRBJ2-5,TRBV6-2/TRBV6-3,TRBD2,CASSSLKRDLETQYF,TGTGCCAGCAGTTCTCTGAAGCGGGACCTCGAGACCCAGTACTTC
.,TRBJ2-5,TRBV7-9,.,CASSPRGLLQETQYF,TGTGCCAGCAGCCCGCGCGGGCTCCTACAAGAGACCCAGTACTTC
.,TRBJ2-5,TRBV29-1,.,CSAAWGETQYF,TGCAGCGCCGCCTGGGGAGAGACCCAGTACTTC
.,TRBJ1-1,TRBV7-9,.,CASSLVRGGNTEAFF,TGTGCCAGCAGCTTAGTACGGGGGGGGAACACTGAAGCTTTCTTT
few,TRBJ2-4,TRBV4-3,.,CASSQDNLGQLAKNIQYF,TGCGCCAGCAGCCAAGATAACTTAGGGCAGCTAGCCAAAAACATTCAGTACTTC
few,TRBJ1-6,TRBV20-1,.,CSARDGAATNNSPLHF,TGCAGTGCTAGAGATGGGGCCGCGACTAATAATTCACCCCTCCACTTT
.,TRBJ2-5,TRBV7-2,.,CASSPPRDETQYF,TGTGCCAGCAGCCCACCTAGGGACGAGACCCAGTACTTC
.,TRBJ2-1,TRBV29-1,.,CSVEGDLNSYNEQFF,TGCAGCGTTGAAGGGGACTTGAACTCCTACAATGAGCAGTTCTTC
few,TRBJ2-4,TRBV6-5,.,CASSYSKGGNIAKNIQYF,TGTGCCAGCAGTTACTCTAAGGGGGGCAACATAGCCAAAAACATTCAGTACTTC
.,TRBJ1-4,TRBV7-9,TRBD1,CASSSEDREKLFF,TGTGCCAGCAGCTCTGAGGACAGGGAAAAACTGTTTTTT
few,TRBJ2-2,TRBV30,.,CAWSQAFTGELFF,TGTGCCTGGTCCCAGGCGTTCACCGGGGAGCTGTTTTTT
.,TRBJ2-5,TRBV20-1,.,CSASSLETQYF,TGCAGTGCCTCCTCCTTGGAGACCCAGTACTTC
.,TRBJ2-7,TRBV9,TRBD2,CASSRTSGSVGQYF,TGTGCCTCTTCAAGGACTAGCGGGAGTGTGGGGCAGTACTTC
.,TRBJ1-2,TRBV23-1,.,CASSQSRQGVNYGYTF,TGCGCCAGCAGTCAATCGAGGCAGGGTGTTAACTATGGCTACACCTTC
few,TRBJ2-4,TRBV27,.,CASSPAWGKNIQYF,TGTGCCAGCAGTCCGGCCTGGGGCAAAAACATTCAGTACTTC
.,TRBJ2-1,TRBV7-6,.,CASSSVASVEQFF,TGTGCCAGCAGCTCTGTGGCCTCCGTTGAGCAGTTCTTC
few,TRBJ2-5,TRBV20-1,.,CSGLSNEETQYF,TGCAGTGGACTAAGCAATGAGGAGACCCAGTACTTC
.,TRBJ1-2,TRBV10-3,.,CAINPDGLDGYTF,TGTGCCATCAACCCGGACGGCCTTGATGGCTACACCTTC
.,TRBJ2-5,TRBV19,.,CASSIIGLGETQYF,TGTGCCAGTAGTATCATCGGGCTTGGGGAGACCCAGTACTTC
.,TRBJ1-4,TRBV7-2,.,CASSSRQKEKLFF,TGTGCCAGCAGCTCTAGACAGAAAGAAAAACTGTTTTTT
few,TRBJ1-2,TRBV7-9,.,CASSSWGVNYGYTF,TGTGCCAGCAGCAGCTGGGGAGTTAACTATGGCTACACCTTC
.,TRBJ2-2,TRBV12-3/TRBV12-4,TRBD1,CASTLGGQVAGELFF,TGTGCCAGCACCCTGGGGGGACAGGTGGCCGGGGAGCTGTTTTTT
.,TRBJ2-6,TRBV20-1,.,CSARAGANVLTF,TGCAGTGCTAGAGCTGGGGCCAACGTCCTGACTTTC
.,TRBJ2-3,TRBV4-3,TRBD2,CASSQESPSRETDTQYF,TGCGCCAGCAGCCAAGAGAGTCCCTCGCGGGAGACAGATACGCAGTATTTT
.,TRBJ2-7,TRBV7-2,TRBD1,CASSLSANRGEQYF,TGTGCCAGCAGCTTATCCGCAAACAGGGGCGAGCAGTACTTC
.,TRBJ2-7,TRBV10-3,.,CAISDSTGYEQYF,TGTGCCATCAGTGACTCCACGGGCTACGAGCAGTACTTC
few,TRBJ2-7,TRBV27,TRBD1,CASSPAGTGEGEQYF,TGTGCCAGCAGCCCAGCCGGGACAGGGGAAGGCGAGCAGTACTTC
.,TRBJ2-1,TRBV12-3/TRBV12-4,.,CASSSYRVYNEQFF,TGTGCCAGCAGTTCCTACAGGGTGTACAATGAGCAGTTCTTC
few,TRBJ2-1,TRBV7-7,.,CASSLAPGGPFNEQFF,TGTGCCAGCAGCTTAGCGCCTGGGGGGCCGTTCAATGAGCAGTTCTTC
.,TRBJ2-3,TRBV7-2,.,CASSLVVRDTQYF,TGTGCCAGCAGCTTAGTTGTGAGGGATACGCAGTATTTT